A selection of T cell receptor beta chains follows, all from one sample in a study of a mutant IDH1 vaccine in newly diagnosed glioma. Generated by immunoSEQ multiplex PCR, the TCRdb table keeps only in-frame clones and is missing some. The data contain about 66,000 clones, about 86% of them seen just once; the ten biggest clones take up 2.9%. The starting material was PBMCs, obtained from a glioma patient treated with radiotherapy, temozolomide or both. Receptors originate from a young man with glioma. Both conserved end residues are part of each CDR3.

v_call,j_call,cdr3_aa
TRBV7-9,TRBJ2-1,CASSRWTSRSSYNEQFF
TRBV5-1,TRBJ1-3,CASRDDSGNTIYF
TRBV5-4,TRBJ1-1,CASSSHRVSTEAFF
TRBV5-1,TRBJ2-1,CASSLQGADHNEQFF
TRBV13,TRBJ2-7,CASSLGGRASGYEQYF
TRBV6-5,TRBJ2-2,CASSSSPGELFF
TRBV10-3,TRBJ1-1,CAISESLRERAVNTEAFF
TRBV6-1,TRBJ1-5,CASSEFDRFGQPQHF
TRBV27,TRBJ1-6,CASSISLGNSPLHF
TRBV6-4,TRBJ1-1,CASRDRVATEAFF
TRBV9,TRBJ1-1,CASSVATREGGNTEAFF
TRBV6-6,TRBJ1-4,CASSYSGVSDEKLFF
TRBV19,TRBJ2-2,CASRQPPGELFF
TRBV7-8,TRBJ1-1,CASSLGAGNTEAFF
TRBV29-1,TRBJ2-2,CSVEGDAGELFF
TRBV6-6,TRBJ2-7,CASRDRVTQGTEQYF
TRBV6-1,TRBJ2-5,CASSEATGGQETQYF
TRBV7-9,TRBJ1-1,CASSFPPGQRNTEAFF
TRBV29-1,TRBJ1-1,CSVTGRQQNTEAFF
TRBV5-5,TRBJ2-7,CASSWTTGTGAYEQYF
TRBV2,TRBJ1-2,CASSPRGANYGYTF
TRBV21-1,TRBJ2-2,CASSKPWTGDPPGELFF
TRBV5-1,TRBJ2-2,CASSLWAGELFF
TRBV29-1,TRBJ2-3,CSVEWGAGTDTQYF
TRBV19,TRBJ2-7,CASSPRGFSYEQYF
TRBV18,TRBJ1-5,CASSPERATQHF
TRBV6-1,TRBJ1-2,CASMGAVNYGYTF
TRBV28,TRBJ2-1,CASLPPGTRNEQFF
TRBV19,TRBJ1-2,CASSLIQGRYTF
TRBV10-2,TRBJ2-3,CASSALASARINTDTQYF
TRBV5-8,TRBJ2-1,CASNEQFF
TRBV20-1,TRBJ2-3,CSATRGDTQYF
TRBV9,TRBJ1-1,CASSADRGRDTEAFF
TRBV2,TRBJ1-5,CASCRDSNQPQHF
TRBV19,TRBJ1-2,CASSVKVTAYGYTF
TRBV18,TRBJ2-7,CASSPRGTSGPNEQYF
TRBV19,TRBJ1-6,CASSTDPDGSPLHF
TRBV19,TRBJ1-1,CASSIGTSNTEAFF
TRBV7-9,TRBJ1-4,CASSLLGNEKLFF
TRBV19,TRBJ2-2,CASSIVGGLVDTGELFF
TRBV6-5,TRBJ1-1,CASSPGQRVNTEAFF
TRBV7-9,TRBJ2-5,CASTLRTSGGKETQYF
TRBV18,TRBJ1-5,CASSPRGGVSNQPQHF
TRBV11-2,TRBJ1-1,CASTGRGALNTEAFF
TRBV9,TRBJ1-1,CASSARQGAVTEAFF
TRBV19,TRBJ2-3,CASRATVTSTDTQYF
TRBV6-1,TRBJ2-3,CASSVGLAGADTQYF
TRBV5-6,TRBJ2-2,CASSSAGWGTGELFF
TRBV6-1,TRBJ2-1,CAILGAGYNEQFF
TRBV7-9,TRBJ2-3,CASSPPPGSGDTDTQYF
TRBV6-5,TRBJ2-1,CASSYRGSGGDEQFF
TRBV28,TRBJ1-2,CASSWLQGNGYTF
TRBV9,TRBJ2-1,CASSPGLLYYNEQFF
TRBV4-2,TRBJ2-7,CASSQDPAKPLEYEQYF